The entry below describes one TCR beta chain. Its matching antigen is unknown. This sample is part of a study of shared clonotypes between healthy human individuals. General study findings and limits: The authors sampled blood alone, and tissue repertoires likely differ. Generation probabilities were higher for clonotypes shared across all four sorted-subset donors than for unshared ones.

Naive CD8 cells comprised CD45RO-negative, CCR7-positively selected cells, excluding terminally differentiated effector memory CD45RA+ cells. Healthy adults negative for HIV, lacking recent acute infections or vaccinations, served as donors. Assay execution took place at the deep level. Method: immunoSEQ multiplex PCR; TCRdb's copy keeps in-frame clones and lacks some. The data contain under 2,000,000 clones, roughly 95% of them singletons. Germline CDR1 is SNHLY and CDR2 is FYNNEI. The CDR3 runs 18 residues. The germline V and J ends were trimmed by 1 base and 6 bases, with 24 bases remaining between them.

The chain recombines TRBV2 with TRBJ1-1; the D is unclear. The receptor was derived from a man younger than 35 in good health. Sequencing input: naive CD8+ T cells sorted from blood. CDR3 amino acids: CASSEGPLGIFYNAEAFF. The CDR3 bases are TGTGCCAGCAGTGAAGGCCCTTTGGGGATATTTTACAACGCTGAAGCTTTCTTT. The full variable domain, completed using reference TRBV2 and TRBJ1-1, is EPEVTQTPSHQVTQMGQEVILRCVPISNHLYFYWYRQILGQKVEFLVSFYNNEISEKSEIFDDQFSVERPDGSNFTLKIRSTKLEDSAMYFCASSEGPLGIFYNAEAFFGQGTRLTVV.